These 2 T cell receptor beta chains originate from one sample sequenced in a study of CD8 T cells in Susac syndrome. RNA totalling 0.5 to 1 ug underwent reverse transcription with random hexamers. One entry per CDR3 protein results from TCRdb running MiXCR on the immunoSEQ multiplex PCR reads. The sample contains 150,000 to 200,000 distinct CDR3 sequences, 85% to 95% of which appear only once. Sequencing input: CD4+ T cells from PBMCs. These receptors came from a human donor with Susac syndrome.

The chain joins TRBV11-2 to TRBJ2-1, with 14 bases aligning to TRBD2. V lost 5 bases, J lost 8 bases, and 8 bases stayed unmatched. Germline V gives CDR1 SGHAT, CDR2 FQNNGV. The CDR3 runs 16 residues. Written as DNA, the CDR3 is TGTGCCAGCAGCCCCCGACTAGCGGGGGGGCCGCATGAGCAGTTCTTC. It yields the protein CASSPRLAGGPHEQFF.

The chain couples TRBV19 to TRBJ2-7; 7 positions match TRBD1. Unmatched junction bases numbered 2, after V lost 3 bases and J lost 0 bases. This CDR3 region has 14 residues. Germline-derived CDR1 and CDR2 are LNHDA and SQIVND (reference sequence). DNA for the CDR3: TGTGCCAGTAGTATGGGACAGAGCTCCTACGAGCAGTACTTC. Translation: CASSMGQSSYEQYF.